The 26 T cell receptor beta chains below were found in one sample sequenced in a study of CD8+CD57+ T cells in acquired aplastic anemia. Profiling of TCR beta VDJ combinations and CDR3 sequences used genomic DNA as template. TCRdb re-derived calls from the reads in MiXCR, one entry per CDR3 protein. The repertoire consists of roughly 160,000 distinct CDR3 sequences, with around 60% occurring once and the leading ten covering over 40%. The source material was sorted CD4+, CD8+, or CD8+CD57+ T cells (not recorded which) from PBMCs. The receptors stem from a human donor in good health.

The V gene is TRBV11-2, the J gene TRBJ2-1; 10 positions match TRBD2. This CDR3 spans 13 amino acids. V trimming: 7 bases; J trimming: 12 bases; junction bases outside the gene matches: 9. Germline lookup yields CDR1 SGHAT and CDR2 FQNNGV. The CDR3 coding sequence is TGTGCCAGCACCTACGCCGGACTAGCGGCGCAGTTCTTC. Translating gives CASTYAGLAAQFF. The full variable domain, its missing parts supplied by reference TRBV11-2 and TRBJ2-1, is EAGVAQSPRYKIIEKRQSVAFWCNPISGHATLYWYQQILGQGPKLLIQFQNNGVVDDSQLPKDRFSAERLKGVDSTLKIQPAKLEDSAVYLCASTYAGLAAQFFGPGTRLTVL.

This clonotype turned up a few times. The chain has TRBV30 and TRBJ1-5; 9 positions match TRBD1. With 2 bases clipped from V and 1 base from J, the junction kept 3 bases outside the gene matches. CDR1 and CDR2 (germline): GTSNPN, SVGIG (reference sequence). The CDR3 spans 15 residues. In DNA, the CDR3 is TGTGCCTGGAGTACCACAGGGGGCAGCAATCAGCCCCAGCATTTT. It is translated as CAWSTTGGSNQPQHF.

CDR3 sequence (DNA): TGTGCCAGCAGCTTTGGGGGCAACCGGGCTGAAGCTTTCTTT. It is translated as CASSFGGNRAEAFF. The rearrangement links TRBV7-9 to TRBJ1-1; the D gene is possibly TRBD1 (6 bases). Germline V gene lookup returns CDR1 SEHNR and CDR2 FQNEAQ (reference sequence). The CDR3 consists of 14 residues. Trimming cost V 3 bases and J 6 bases, with 14 bases left between them.

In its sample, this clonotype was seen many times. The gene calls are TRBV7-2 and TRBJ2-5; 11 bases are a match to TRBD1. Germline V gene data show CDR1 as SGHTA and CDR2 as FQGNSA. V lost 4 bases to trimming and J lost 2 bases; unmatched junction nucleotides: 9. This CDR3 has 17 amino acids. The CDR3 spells CASSSRTGGYTQETQYF. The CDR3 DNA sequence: TGTGCCAGCAGCTCGAGGACAGGGGGCTACACACAAGAGACCCAGTACTTC.

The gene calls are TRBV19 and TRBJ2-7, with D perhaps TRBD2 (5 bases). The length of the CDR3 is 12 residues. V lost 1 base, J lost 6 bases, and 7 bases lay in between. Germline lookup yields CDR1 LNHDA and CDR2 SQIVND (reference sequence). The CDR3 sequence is CASSIGTLEQYF. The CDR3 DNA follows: TGTGCCAGTAGTATAGGGACTCTCGAGCAGTACTTC.

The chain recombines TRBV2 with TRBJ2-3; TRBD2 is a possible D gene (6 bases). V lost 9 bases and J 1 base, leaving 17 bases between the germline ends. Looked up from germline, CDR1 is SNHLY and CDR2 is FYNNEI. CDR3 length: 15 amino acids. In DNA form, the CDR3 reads TGTGCCAGTAAAGAGTGGGACTTCCGCACAGATACGCAGTATTTT. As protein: CASKEWDFRTDTQYF.

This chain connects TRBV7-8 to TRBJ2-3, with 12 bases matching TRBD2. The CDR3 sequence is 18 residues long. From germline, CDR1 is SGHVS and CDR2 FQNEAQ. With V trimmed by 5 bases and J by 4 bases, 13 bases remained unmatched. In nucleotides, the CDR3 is TGTGCCAGCAGCCAAGACCGACTAGCGGGAGCTTCGGCAGATACGCAGTATTTT. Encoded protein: CASSQDRLAGASADTQYF.

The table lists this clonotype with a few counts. The CDR3 here is CAISDPGTGKDEQYF. Here the CDR3 DNA reads TGTGCCATCAGTGACCCCGGGACAGGGAAGGACGAGCAGTACTTC. V is TRBV10-3 and J is TRBJ2-7, with 9 positions matching TRBD1. Germline V CDR1 and CDR2: ENHRY, SYGVKD. This CDR3 is 15 amino acids long. J lost 5 bases, V lost 3 bases, and 8 bases had no gene match.

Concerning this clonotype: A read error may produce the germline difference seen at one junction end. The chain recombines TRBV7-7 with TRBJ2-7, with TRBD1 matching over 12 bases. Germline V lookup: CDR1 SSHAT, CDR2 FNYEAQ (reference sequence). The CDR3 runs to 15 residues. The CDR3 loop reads CASSPGTGGTYEKYF. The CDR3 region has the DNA TGTGCTAGCAGTCCCGGGACAGGGGGCACGTACGAGAAGTACTTC.

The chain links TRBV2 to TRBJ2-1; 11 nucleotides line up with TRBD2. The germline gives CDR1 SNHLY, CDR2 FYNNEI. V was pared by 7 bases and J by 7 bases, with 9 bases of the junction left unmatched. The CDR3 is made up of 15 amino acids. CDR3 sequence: CASKGTSGSWNEQFF. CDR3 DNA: TGTGCCAGCAAAGGAACTAGCGGGAGTTGGAATGAGCAGTTCTTC.

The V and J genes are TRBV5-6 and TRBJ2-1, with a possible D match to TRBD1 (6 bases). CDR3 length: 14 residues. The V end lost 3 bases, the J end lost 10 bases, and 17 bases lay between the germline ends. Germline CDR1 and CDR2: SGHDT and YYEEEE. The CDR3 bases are TGTGCCAGCAGCTATTCGGGACAATCAGGAGAGCAGTTCTTC. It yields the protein CASSYSGQSGEQFF.

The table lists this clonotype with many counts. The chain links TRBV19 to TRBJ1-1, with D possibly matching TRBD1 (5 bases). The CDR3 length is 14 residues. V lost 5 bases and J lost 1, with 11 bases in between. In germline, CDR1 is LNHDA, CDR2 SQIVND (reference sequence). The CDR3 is CASSWGTSNTEAFF. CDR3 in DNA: TGTGCCAGTAGTTGGGGGACGTCGAACACTGAAGCTTTCTTT.

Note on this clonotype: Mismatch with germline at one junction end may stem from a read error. CDR3: CASSYAPGTSSYEQYF. The CDR3 DNA reads as TGTGCCAGCAGCTATGCACCCGGGACATCCTCCTACGAGCAGTACTTC. The chain uses TRBV5-1 and TRBJ2-7, with TRBD1 as a possible D gene (6 bases). The length of the CDR3 is 16 residues. The germline V gene has CDR1 SGHRS and CDR2 YFSETQ.

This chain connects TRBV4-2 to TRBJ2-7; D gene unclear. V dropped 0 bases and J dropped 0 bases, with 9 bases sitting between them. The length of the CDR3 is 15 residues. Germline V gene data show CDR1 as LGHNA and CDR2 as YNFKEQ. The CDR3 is CASSQDLGSSYEQYF. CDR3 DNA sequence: TGTGCCAGCAGCCAAGATCTTGGAAGCTCCTACGAGCAGTACTTC.

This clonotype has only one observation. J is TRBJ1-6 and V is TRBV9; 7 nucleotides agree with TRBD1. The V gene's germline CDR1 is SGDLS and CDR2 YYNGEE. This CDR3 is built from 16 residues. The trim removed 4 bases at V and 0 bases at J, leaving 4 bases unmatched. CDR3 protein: CASSLRDSSYNSPLHF. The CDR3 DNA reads TGTGCCAGCAGCTTAAGGGACAGCTCCTATAATTCACCCCTCCACTTT.

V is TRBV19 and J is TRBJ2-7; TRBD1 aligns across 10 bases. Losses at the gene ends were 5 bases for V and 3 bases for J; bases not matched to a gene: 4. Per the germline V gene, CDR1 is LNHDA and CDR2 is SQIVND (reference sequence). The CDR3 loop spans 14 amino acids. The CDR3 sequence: CASSDRGRFYEQYF. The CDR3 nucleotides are TGTGCCAGTAGTGACAGGGGGCGCTTCTACGAGCAGTACTTC. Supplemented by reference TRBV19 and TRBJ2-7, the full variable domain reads DGGITQSPKYLFRKEGQNVTLSCEQNLNHDAMYWYRQDPGQGLRLIYYSQIVNDFQKGDIAEGYSVSREKKESFPLTVTSAQKNPTAFYLCASSDRGRFYEQYFGPGTRLTVT.

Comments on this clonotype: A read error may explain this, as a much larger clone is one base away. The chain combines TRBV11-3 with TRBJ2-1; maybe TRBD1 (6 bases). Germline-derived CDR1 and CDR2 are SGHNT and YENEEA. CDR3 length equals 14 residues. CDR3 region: CASGLRQDNNEQFF. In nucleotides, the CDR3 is TGTGCCAGCGGCTTGAGACAGGACAACAATGAGCAGTTCTTC.

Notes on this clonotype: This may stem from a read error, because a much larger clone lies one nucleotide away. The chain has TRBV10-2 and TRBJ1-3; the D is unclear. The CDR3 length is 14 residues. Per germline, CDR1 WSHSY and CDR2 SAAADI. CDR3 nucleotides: TGCGCCAGCAGTGAGAGTGGTGGAGGAAGCACCATATATTTT. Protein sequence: CASSESGGGSTIYF.

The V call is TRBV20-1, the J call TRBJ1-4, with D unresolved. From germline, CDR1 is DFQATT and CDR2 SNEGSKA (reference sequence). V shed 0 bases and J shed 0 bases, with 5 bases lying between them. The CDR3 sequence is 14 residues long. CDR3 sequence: CSARDTTTNEKLFF. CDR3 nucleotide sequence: TGCAGTGCTAGAGACACGACAACTAATGAAAAACTGTTTTTT.

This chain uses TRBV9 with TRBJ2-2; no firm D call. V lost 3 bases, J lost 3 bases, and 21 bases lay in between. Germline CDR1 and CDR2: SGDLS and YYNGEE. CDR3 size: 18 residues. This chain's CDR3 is CASSAHDGYITDTGELFF. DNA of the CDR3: TGTGCCAGCAGCGCCCACGACGGCTATATAACGGACACCGGGGAGCTGTTTTTT.

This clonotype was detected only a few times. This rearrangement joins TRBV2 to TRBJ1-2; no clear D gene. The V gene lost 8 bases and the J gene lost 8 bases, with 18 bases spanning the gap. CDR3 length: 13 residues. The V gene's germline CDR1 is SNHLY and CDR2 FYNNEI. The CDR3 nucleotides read TGTGCCAGCGAGAGCTCCATAGTAGGAGGCTACACCTTC. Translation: CASESSIVGGYTF.

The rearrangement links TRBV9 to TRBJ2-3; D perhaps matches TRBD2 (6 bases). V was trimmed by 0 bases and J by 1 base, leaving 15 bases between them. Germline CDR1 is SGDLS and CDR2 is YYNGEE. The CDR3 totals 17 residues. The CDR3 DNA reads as TGTGCCAGCAGCGTAGGTGCAGCGCGGGGCCGCACAGATACGCAGTATTTT. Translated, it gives CASSVGAARGRTDTQYF. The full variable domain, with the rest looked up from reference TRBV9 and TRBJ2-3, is DSGVTQTPKHLITATGQRVTLRCSPRSGDLSVYWYQQSLDQGLQFLIQYYNGEERAKGNILERFSAQQFPDLHSELNLSSLELGDSALYFCASSVGAARGRTDTQYFGPGTRLTVL.

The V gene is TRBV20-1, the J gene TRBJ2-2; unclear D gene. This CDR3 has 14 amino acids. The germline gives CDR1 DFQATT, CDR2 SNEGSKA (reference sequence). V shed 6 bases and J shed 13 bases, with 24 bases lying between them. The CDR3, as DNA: TGCAGTGCAAAGACGGGCGAAGGTGTAGGACGGCTGTTTTTT. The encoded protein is CSAKTGEGVGRLFF.

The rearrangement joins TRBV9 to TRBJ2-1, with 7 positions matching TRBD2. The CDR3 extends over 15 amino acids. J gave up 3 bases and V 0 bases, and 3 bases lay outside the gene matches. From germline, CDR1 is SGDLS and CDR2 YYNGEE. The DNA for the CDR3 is TGTGCCAGCAGCGTAGCAGCGGGATTCTACAATGAGCAGTTCTTC. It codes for CASSVAAGFYNEQFF.

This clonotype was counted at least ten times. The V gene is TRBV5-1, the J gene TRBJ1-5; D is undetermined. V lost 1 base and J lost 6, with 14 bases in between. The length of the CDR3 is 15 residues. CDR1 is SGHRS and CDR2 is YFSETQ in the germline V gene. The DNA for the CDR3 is TGCGCCAGCAGCTTGTCTCCTGGACCGAGTCAGCCCCAGCATTTT. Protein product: CASSLSPGPSQPQHF.

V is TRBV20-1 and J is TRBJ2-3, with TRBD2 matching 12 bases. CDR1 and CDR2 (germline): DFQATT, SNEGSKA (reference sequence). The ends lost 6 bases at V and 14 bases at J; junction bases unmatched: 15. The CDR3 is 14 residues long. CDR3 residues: CSASTSGGPPPGYF. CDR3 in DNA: TGCAGTGCCTCAACTAGCGGGGGGCCCCCCCCGGGGTATTTT.